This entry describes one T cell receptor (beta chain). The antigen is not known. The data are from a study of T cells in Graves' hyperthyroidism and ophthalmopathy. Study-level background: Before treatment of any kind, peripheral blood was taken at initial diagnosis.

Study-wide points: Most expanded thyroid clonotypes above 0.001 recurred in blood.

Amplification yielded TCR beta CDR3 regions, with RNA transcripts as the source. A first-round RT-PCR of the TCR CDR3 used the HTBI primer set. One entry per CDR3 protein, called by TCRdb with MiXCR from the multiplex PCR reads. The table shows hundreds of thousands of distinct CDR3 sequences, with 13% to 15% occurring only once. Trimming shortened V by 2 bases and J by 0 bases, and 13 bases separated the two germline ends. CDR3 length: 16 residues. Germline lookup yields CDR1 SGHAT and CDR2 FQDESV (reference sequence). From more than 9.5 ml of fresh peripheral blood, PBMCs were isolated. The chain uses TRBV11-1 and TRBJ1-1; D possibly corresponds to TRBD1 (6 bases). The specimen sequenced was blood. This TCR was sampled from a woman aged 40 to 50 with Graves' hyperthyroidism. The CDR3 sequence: CASSLNQGSVNTEAFF. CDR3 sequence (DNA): TGTGCCAGCAGCTTAAATCAGGGGAGTGTGAACACTGAAGCTTTCTTT.